The source of this T cell receptor (beta chain) is a study of blood T cell repertoires in COVID-19. Study in general: Sites across the United States, Italy and Spain contributed samples from acute and convalescent COVID-19.

Sequenced by immunoSEQ multiplex PCR; TCRdb stores in-frame clones only, minus some. The table lists hundreds of thousands of clones, roughly 89% of them singletons. Trimming cost V 4 bases and J 5 bases, with 17 bases left between them. CDR3 length: 15 amino acids. Germline CDR1 and CDR2: SGDLS and YYNGEE. The clonotype comes from a young man with COVID-19, enrolled during active disease. The sample taken for sequencing was peripheral blood. J is TRBJ2-3 and V is TRBV9; TRBD1 is a possible D gene (7 bases). The chain's CDR3 is CASSPRGRDIDTQYF. The CDR3 nucleotides are TGTGCCAGCAGCCCTAGGGGGCGGGATATAGATACGCAGTATTTT.